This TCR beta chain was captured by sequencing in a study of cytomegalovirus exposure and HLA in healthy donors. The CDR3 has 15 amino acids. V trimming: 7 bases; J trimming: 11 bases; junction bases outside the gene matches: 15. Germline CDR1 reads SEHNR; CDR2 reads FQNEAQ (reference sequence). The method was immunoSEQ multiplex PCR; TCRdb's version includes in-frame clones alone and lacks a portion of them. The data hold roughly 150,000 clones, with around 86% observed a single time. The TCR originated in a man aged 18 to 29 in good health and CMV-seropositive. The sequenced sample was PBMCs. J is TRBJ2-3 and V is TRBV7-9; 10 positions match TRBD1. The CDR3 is CASNPGQGWSYGQYF. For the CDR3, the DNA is TGTGCCAGCAACCCGGGACAGGGGTGGTCGTACGGGCAGTATTTT. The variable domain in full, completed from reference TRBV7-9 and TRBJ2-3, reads DTGVSQNPRHKITKRGQNVTFRCDPISEHNRLYWYRQTLGQGPEFLTYFQNEAQLEKSRLLSDRFSAERPKGSFSTLEIQRTEQGDSAMYLCASNPGQGWSYGQYFGPGTRLTVL.